This TCR beta chain stems from a study of cytomegalovirus exposure and HLA in healthy donors. Study-level results: Common viral pathogens seemed to be connected with several of the most significant clusters, according to a later analysis. The authors considered a cluster of highly shared sequence variants likely to be a sequencing artifact. TCR beta chains numbering 150 to 200 were designated cytomegalovirus-associated. Most subjects' HLA-A and HLA-B alleles were reportedly predicted from TCR beta sequences.

The PCR made use of 60 Vbeta and 13 Jbeta primers. Only in-frame clones appear in the TCRdb table, and some are missing; sequencing was by immunoSEQ multiplex PCR. The sample includes roughly 180,000 clones, 65% to 90% seen only once; the top ten take around 1.2%. The ends were cut back, 0 bases at V and 1 base at J, with 13 bases in the middle. The germline CDR1 and CDR2 sequences are SGHNT and YYREEE (reference sequence). The CDR3 extends over 16 amino acids. As regards this clone: Its antigen remains unidentified.

The receptor's source is a girl aged 2 to 10 in good health and CMV-seropositive. The rearrangement links TRBV5-4 to TRBJ1-1, with a possible D match to TRBD1 (5 bases). Sequencing was performed on PBMCs. In nucleotides, the CDR3 is TGTGCCAGCAGCTTGGGGGGGGGAAGGTGGAACACTGAAGCTTTCTTT. It codes for CASSLGGGRWNTEAFF. The whole variable domain, filled in from reference TRBV5-4 and TRBJ1-1, reads ETGVTQSPTHLIKTRGQQVTLRCSSQSGHNTVSWYQQALGQGPQFIFQYYREEENGRGNFPPRFSGLQFPNYSSELNVNALELDDSALYLCASSLGGGRWNTEAFFGQGTRLTVV.